Below, 25 T cell receptor beta chains from the same sample are listed, as sequenced in a study of blood T cell repertoires in COVID-19. Profiling relied on immunoSEQ multiplex PCR, and the TCRdb table lists in-frame clones only, not all of them. The data contain roughly 300,000 clones, about 89% of them seen just once; the ten biggest clones take up roughly 6.7%. Sequencing was carried out using peripheral blood. Receptors were obtained from a man aged 18 to 29 who had recovered from COVID-19.

This clone was detected only once. The V gene is TRBV12-5, the J gene TRBJ2-7; the match to TRBD1 covers 10 bases. V lost 5 bases, J lost 5 bases, and 6 bases stayed unmatched. Germline CDR1 LGHNT, CDR2 FRNRAP. The CDR3 length is 14 residues. The CDR3 spells CASGLRQGADEQYF. The CDR3 DNA reads TGTGCTAGTGGTCTTCGACAGGGGGCTGACGAGCAGTACTTC.

The J gene is TRBJ1-5, the V gene TRBV19; TRBD1 might be the D (5 bases). Germline V CDR1 and CDR2: LNHDA, SQIVND (reference sequence). The CDR3 length is 16 residues. Trimming cost V 2 bases and J 2 bases, with 13 bases left between them. Written as DNA, the CDR3 is TGTGCCAGTAGTATACAGGGAGGGCTGGGCAATCAGCCCCAGCATTTT. Translation gives CASSIQGGLGNQPQHF.

The rearrangement uses TRBV9 and TRBJ2-1, with D unclear. CDR3 size: 15 residues. CDR1 is SGDLS and CDR2 is YYNGEE in the germline V gene. Trimming shortened V by 4 bases and J by 4 bases, and 15 bases separated the two germline ends. CDR3 sequence: CASSTGLAVYNEQFF. The DNA for the CDR3 is TGTGCCAGCAGCACCGGTCTGGCGGTGTACAATGAGCAGTTCTTC.

This clone turned up a few times. The chain employs TRBV29-1 and TRBJ1-1, with a possible D match to TRBD1 (5 bases). This CDR3 is built from 14 residues. The germline CDR1 and CDR2 sequences are SQVTM and ANQGSEA. V lost 3 bases, J lost 5 bases, and 16 bases lay in between. The CDR3 DNA reads TGCAGCGTTGACCCCCACGCAGGGCGGACTGAAGCTTTCTTT. Translation: CSVDPHAGRTEAFF. Full variable domain (rest looked up from reference TRBV29-1 and TRBJ1-1): SAVISQKPSRDICQRGTSLTIQCQVDSQVTMMFWYRQQPGQSLTLIATANQGSEATYESGFVIDKFPISRPNLTFSTLTVSNMSPEDSSIYLCSVDPHAGRTEAFFGQGTRLTVV.

The chain couples TRBV5-8 to TRBJ1-2; 8 positions match TRBD1. The germline CDR1 and CDR2 sequences are SGHTS and YDEGEE. Germline trimming cut 4 bases from V and 3 bases from J; bases unmatched to any gene: 2. The CDR3 consists of 13 residues. The CDR3, as DNA: TGTGCCAGCAGCGGACAGGGCCACTATGGCTACACCTTC. Protein: CASSGQGHYGYTF.

The genes are TRBV18 and TRBJ2-2; the D is unclear. CDR3 size: 19 residues. V was clipped by 6 bases and J by 0 bases, with 23 bases between them. CDR1 and CDR2 (germline): KGHSH, LQKENI. The CDR3 region is CASSPVASILATNTGELFF. As DNA, the CDR3 is TGTGCCAGCTCTCCAGTGGCAAGTATTCTCGCAACGAACACCGGGGAGCTGTTTTTT.

The chain links TRBV18 to TRBJ1-1; perhaps TRBD1 as D (6 bases). Trimming took 0 bases from V and 1 from J, leaving 12 bases between them. The CDR3 is 16 residues long. Per the germline V gene, CDR1 is KGHSH and CDR2 is LQKENI. CDR3 in amino acids: CASSPPLGGANTEAFF. The CDR3 DNA is TGTGCCAGCTCACCACCATTGGGGGGGGCGAACACTGAAGCTTTCTTT.

The rearrangement joins TRBV29-1 to TRBJ1-2; a weak D match, TRBD1 (6 bases). CDR3 length: 11 residues. Germline V gene data show CDR1 as SQVTM and CDR2 as ANQGSEA. Deletions cut 7 bases from V and 4 bases from J, with 10 bases between. The CDR3 loop is CSATGSYGYTF. CDR3 bases: TGCAGCGCCACAGGGAGCTATGGCTACACCTTC.

This rearrangement joins TRBV7-9 to TRBJ1-1; D possibly corresponds to TRBD1 (5 bases). CDR1 and CDR2 (germline): SEHNR, FQNEAQ (reference sequence). The V end was cut by 2 bases, the J end by 3 bases, with 10 bases between. The CDR3 has 14 residues. The CDR3 coding sequence is TGTGCCAGCAGCTTACGAGCGGGGGACACTGAAGCTTTCTTT. This encodes CASSLRAGDTEAFF.

The V call is TRBV5-6, the J call TRBJ2-7; TRBD1 is a possible D gene (7 bases). Trimming took off 3 bases at V and 2 bases at J, with 18 bases between the two ends. The CDR3 totals 16 residues. Germline V lookup: CDR1 SGHDT, CDR2 YYEEEE. In DNA, the CDR3 is TGTGCCAGCAGCTCATGGGGGGACAGCCTTACCTACGAGCAGTACTTC. It yields the protein CASSSWGDSLTYEQYF.

This sequence joins TRBV2 and TRBJ2-1; 7 bases map to TRBD2. Unmatched junction bases numbered 2, after V lost 0 bases and J lost 3 bases. From germline, CDR1 is SNHLY and CDR2 FYNNEI. This CDR3 is built from 15 residues. The CDR3 DNA sequence: TGTGCCAGCAGTGAAGCGACTAGCCGCTACAATGAGCAGTTCTTC. Residues: CASSEATSRYNEQFF.

The chain combines TRBV11-1 with TRBJ2-5; perhaps TRBD2 as D (6 bases). Per the germline V gene, CDR1 is SGHAT and CDR2 is FQDESV (reference sequence). Trimming pared 5 bases from V and 5 bases from J, leaving 12 bases between. The CDR3 runs 13 residues. The CDR3 protein is CASSVGGRETQYF. The CDR3, as DNA: TGTGCCAGCAGCGTGGGAGGACGGGAGACCCAGTACTTC.

The genes are TRBV11-2 and TRBJ2-7; TRBD1 aligns across 8 bases. Germline assignment: CDR1 SGHAT and CDR2 FQNNGV. This CDR3 is 14 amino acids long. V gave up 5 bases and J gave up 7 bases; unmatched junction bases: 10. CDR3 protein: CASSPWQGANEQYF. The CDR3, as DNA: TGTGCCAGCAGCCCTTGGCAGGGGGCTAATGAGCAGTACTTC.

The chain recombines TRBV28 with TRBJ1-1; D is undetermined. Germline V gene data show CDR1 as MDHEN and CDR2 as SYDVKM. The CDR3 totals 13 residues. V was pared by 2 bases and J by 4 bases, with 8 bases between. The CDR3 sequence: CASSLAVGTEAFF. DNA for the CDR3: TGTGCCAGCAGTTTAGCGGTGGGCACTGAAGCTTTCTTT.

The genes are TRBV30 and TRBJ1-1; 7 nucleotides agree with TRBD1. Germline CDR1 and CDR2: GTSNPN and SVGIG (reference sequence). The CDR3 consists of 15 residues. Trimming removed 2 bases from V and 6 bases from J; junction bases left unmatched: 12. The CDR3 region is CAWSPIVRGAAEAFF. In nucleotides, the CDR3 is TGTGCCTGGAGTCCAATTGTCAGGGGGGCGGCTGAAGCTTTCTTT.

The genes are TRBV2 and TRBJ1-2; 7 nucleotides line up with TRBD1. Germline-derived CDR1 and CDR2 are SNHLY and FYNNEI. The V and J ends lost 4 bases and 3 bases, in that order; junction bases with no gene match: 5. The CDR3 extends over 14 amino acids. The CDR3 nucleotides read TGTGCCAGCAGTGGACAGGGTTTCGACTATGGCTACACCTTC. It is translated as CASSGQGFDYGYTF.

This chain joins TRBV28 and TRBJ2-1; 11 bases are shared with TRBD2. The V gene end was trimmed by 4 bases and the J gene end by 8 bases; junction bases not matched to a gene: 13. The CDR3 extends over 17 amino acids. The V gene's germline CDR1 is MDHEN and CDR2 SYDVKM. This CDR3 reads CASSSLTSGNFVDEQFF. The CDR3 nucleotides are TGTGCCAGCAGTTCTCTGACTAGCGGGAATTTTGTCGATGAGCAGTTCTTC.

The chain uses TRBV11-2 and TRBJ2-7; 7 positions agree with TRBD2. The V and J ends lost 5 bases and 0 bases, in that order; junction bases with no gene match: 7. CDR3 length: 15 amino acids. CDR1 and CDR2 (germline): SGHAT, FQNNGV. Written as DNA, the CDR3 is TGTGCCAGCAGCCCCGTAGGGAGGGTCTCCTACGAGCAGTACTTC. Residues: CASSPVGRVSYEQYF.

V usage is TRBV18 and J usage is TRBJ2-2; TRBD1 agrees at 8 bases. This CDR3 is built from 15 residues. V lost 6 bases, J lost 4 bases, and 7 bases stayed unmatched. Per germline, CDR1 KGHSH and CDR2 LQKENI. The CDR3 reads CASSGQGAGTGELFF. The CDR3 DNA reads TGTGCCAGCTCCGGACAGGGAGCGGGCACCGGGGAGCTGTTTTTT. The complete variable domain, with remaining parts taken from reference TRBV18 and TRBJ2-2, reads NAGVMQNPRHLVRRRGQEARLRCSPMKGHSHVYWYRQLPEEGLKFMVYLQKENIIDESGMPKERFSAEFPKEGPSILRIQQVVRGDSAAYFCASSGQGAGTGELFFGEGSRLTVL.

The J gene is TRBJ1-1, the V gene TRBV6-6; D unresolved. The length of the CDR3 is 11 residues. Per germline, CDR1 MNHNY and CDR2 SVGAGI (reference sequence). With 2 bases removed from V and 11 bases from J, the gap between germline ends came to 9 bases. CDR3: CASSYAIGAFF. Here the CDR3 DNA reads TGTGCCAGCAGTTACGCGATCGGGGCTTTCTTT.

The rearrangement joins TRBV7-9 to TRBJ1-2, with D perhaps matching TRBD1 (5 bases). Trimming shortened V by 5 bases and J by 6 bases, and 10 bases separated the two germline ends. This CDR3 has 12 residues. CDR1 SEHNR and CDR2 FQNEAQ come from the germline V gene (reference sequence). The CDR3 loop reads CASSTQGNGYTF. CDR3 DNA: TGTGCCAGCAGCACCCAGGGAAATGGCTACACCTTC.

The chain is built from TRBV2 and TRBJ1-4; a weak D match, TRBD1 (6 bases). V was pared by 6 bases and J by 7 bases, with 12 bases between. Germline V gene sequence: CDR1 SNHLY, CDR2 FYNNEI. This CDR3 is 13 amino acids long. The CDR3 spells CASRDKQGEKLFF. In DNA form, the CDR3 reads TGTGCCAGCAGGGATAAACAGGGTGAAAAACTGTTTTTT.

DNA for the CDR3: TGTGCCAGCAGCTTAGGGGATTACAGGGGTAATGAGCAGTTCTTC. It codes for CASSLGDYRGNEQFF. This sequence joins TRBV11-2 and TRBJ2-1, with 7 bases fitting TRBD1. Germline CDR1 reads SGHAT; CDR2 reads FQNNGV. The J segment lost 7 bases and the V segment lost 1 base, leaving 7 bases of the junction unmatched. The CDR3 spans 15 residues.

V and J are TRBV7-3 and TRBJ2-1; D possibly corresponds to TRBD1 (6 bases). Germline V gives CDR1 SGHTA, CDR2 FQGTGA. V was trimmed by 3 bases and J by 7 bases, leaving 19 bases between them. The CDR3 consists of 16 residues. The CDR3 DNA sequence: TGTGCCAGCAGCTTCGTGCCAGGGGCATCGATTAATGAGCAGTTCTTC. Amino acid sequence: CASSFVPGASINEQFF. The whole variable domain, remainder taken from reference TRBV7-3 and TRBJ2-1, is GAGVSQTPSNKVTEKGKYVELRCDPISGHTALYWYRQSLGQGPEFLIYFQGTGAADDSGLPNDRFFAVRPEGSVSTLKIQRTERGDSAVYLCASSFVPGASINEQFFGPGTRLTVL.

The V gene is TRBV2, the J gene TRBJ2-3; D might be TRBD1 (5 bases). Germline CDR1 reads SNHLY; CDR2 reads FYNNEI. The CDR3 is 16 residues long. V lost 8 bases to trimming and J lost 0 bases, with 18 bases between them. DNA for the CDR3: TGTGCCAGCGGGGCGGACGATCTGCTCAGCACAGATACGCAGTATTTT. Amino acids: CASGADDLLSTDTQYF. Using reference TRBV2 and TRBJ2-3 for the parts outside the CDR3, the full variable domain is EPEVTQTPSHQVTQMGQEVILRCVPISNHLYFYWYRQILGQKVEFLVSFYNNEISEKSEIFDDQFSVERPDGSNFTLKIRSTKLEDSAMYFCASGADDLLSTDTQYFGPGTRLTVL.